This TCR beta chain was identified during a study of early T cells in non-severe SARS-CoV-2 infection. The CDR3 length is 16 residues. Germline assignment: CDR1 MNHEY and CDR2 SVGEGT. Deletions cut 6 bases from V and 2 bases from J, with 17 bases between. This clonotype was counted between two and nine times. TCRdb re-derived calls from the 5' RACE reads in MiXCR, one entry per CDR3 protein. The data show 100,000 to 130,000 distinct CDR3 sequences, with around an eighth seen just once and 2.5% to 4% held by the top ten. This chain links TRBV6-2 or TRBV6-3 with TRBJ2-4; D perhaps matches TRBD1 (6 bases). Specimen: whole blood. The origin of this receptor is an adult who was a healthcare worker with PCR-confirmed SARS-CoV-2 infection or an uninfected control (not recorded which). The CDR3 region is CASSSDRTITKNIQYF. The CDR3 bases are TGTGCCAGCAGCAGCGACAGGACGATAACCAAAAACATTCAGTACTTC.